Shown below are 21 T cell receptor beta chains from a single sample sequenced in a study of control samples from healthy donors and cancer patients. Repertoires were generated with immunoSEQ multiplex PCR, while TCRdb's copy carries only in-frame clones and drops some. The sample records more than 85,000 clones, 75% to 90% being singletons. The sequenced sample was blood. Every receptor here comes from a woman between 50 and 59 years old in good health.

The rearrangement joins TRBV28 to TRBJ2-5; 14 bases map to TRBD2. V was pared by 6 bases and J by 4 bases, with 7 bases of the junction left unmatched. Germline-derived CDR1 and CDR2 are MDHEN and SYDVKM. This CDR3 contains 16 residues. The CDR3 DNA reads TGTGCCAGCAGCACCGGGACTAGCGGGAGTCGAGAGACCCAGTACTTC. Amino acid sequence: CASSTGTSGSRETQYF.

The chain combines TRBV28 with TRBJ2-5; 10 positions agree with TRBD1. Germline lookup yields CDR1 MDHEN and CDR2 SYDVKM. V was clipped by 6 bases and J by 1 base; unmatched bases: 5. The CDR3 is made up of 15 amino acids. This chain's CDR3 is CASSRTGGIQETQYF. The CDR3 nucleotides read TGTGCCAGCAGCAGGACAGGGGGAATCCAAGAGACCCAGTACTTC.

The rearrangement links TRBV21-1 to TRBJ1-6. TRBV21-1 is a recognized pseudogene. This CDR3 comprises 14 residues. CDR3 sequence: CASSKRLADSPLHF. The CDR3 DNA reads TGTGCCAGCAGCAAAAGACTCGCTGATTCACCCCTCCACTTT.

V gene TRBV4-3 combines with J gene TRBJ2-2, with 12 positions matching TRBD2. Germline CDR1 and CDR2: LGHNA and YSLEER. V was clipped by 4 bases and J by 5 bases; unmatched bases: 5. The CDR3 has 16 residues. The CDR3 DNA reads TGCGCCAGCAGCCGGGCTAGCGGGGGGGAAACCGGGGAGCTGTTTTTT. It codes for CASSRASGGETGELFF.

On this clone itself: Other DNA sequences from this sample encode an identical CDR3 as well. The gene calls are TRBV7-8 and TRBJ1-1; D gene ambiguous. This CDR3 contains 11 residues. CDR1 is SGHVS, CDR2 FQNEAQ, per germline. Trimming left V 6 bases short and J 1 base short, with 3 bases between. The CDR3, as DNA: TGTGCCAGCAGGGCGAACACTGAAGCTTTCTTT. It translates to CASRANTEAFF.

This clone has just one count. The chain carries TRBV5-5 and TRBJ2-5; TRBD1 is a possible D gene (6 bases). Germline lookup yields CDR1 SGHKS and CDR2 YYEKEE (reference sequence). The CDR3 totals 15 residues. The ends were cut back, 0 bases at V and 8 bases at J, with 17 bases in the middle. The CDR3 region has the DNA TGTGCCAGCAGCTTGGCCCCCAGTACAGGGTCTACCCAGTACTTC. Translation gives CASSLAPSTGSTQYF. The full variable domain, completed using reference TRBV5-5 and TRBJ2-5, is DAGVTQSPTHLIKTRGQQVTLRCSPISGHKSVSWYQQVLGQGPQFIFQYYEKEERGRGNFPDRFSARQFPNYSSELNVNALLLGDSALYLCASSLAPSTGSTQYFGPGTRLLVL.

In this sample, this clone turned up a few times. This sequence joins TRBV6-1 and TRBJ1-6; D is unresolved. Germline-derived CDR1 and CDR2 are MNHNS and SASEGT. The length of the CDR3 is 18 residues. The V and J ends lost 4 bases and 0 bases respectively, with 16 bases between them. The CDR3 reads CASSASLGISSYNSPLHF. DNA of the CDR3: TGTGCCAGCAGTGCCAGCCTGGGGATTTCCTCCTATAATTCACCCCTCCACTTT.

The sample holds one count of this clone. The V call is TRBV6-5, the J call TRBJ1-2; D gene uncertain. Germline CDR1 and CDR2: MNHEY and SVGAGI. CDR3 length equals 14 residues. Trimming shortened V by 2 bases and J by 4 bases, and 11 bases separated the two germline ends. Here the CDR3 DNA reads TGTGCCAGCAGTTACGGGATGGGGAGCTATGGCTACACCTTC. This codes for CASSYGMGSYGYTF.

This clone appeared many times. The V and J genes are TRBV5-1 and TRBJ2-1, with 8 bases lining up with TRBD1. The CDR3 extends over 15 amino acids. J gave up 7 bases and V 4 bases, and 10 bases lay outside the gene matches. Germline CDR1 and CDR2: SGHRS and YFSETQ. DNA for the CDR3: TGCGCCAGCAGCATACAGGGGGAACTCTTAAATGAGCAGTTCTTC. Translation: CASSIQGELLNEQFF.

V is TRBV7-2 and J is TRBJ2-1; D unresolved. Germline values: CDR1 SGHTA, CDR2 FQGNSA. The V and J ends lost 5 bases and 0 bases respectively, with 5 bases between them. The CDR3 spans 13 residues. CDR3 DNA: TGTGCCAGCAGCATAAGCTCCTACAATGAGCAGTTCTTC. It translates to CASSISSYNEQFF.

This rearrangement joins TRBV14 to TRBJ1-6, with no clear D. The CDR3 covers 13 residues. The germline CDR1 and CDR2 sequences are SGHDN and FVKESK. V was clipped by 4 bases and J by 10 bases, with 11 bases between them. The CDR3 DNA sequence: TGTGCCAGCAGCCGCAACATCGGGTCACCCCTCCACTTT. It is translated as CASSRNIGSPLHF.

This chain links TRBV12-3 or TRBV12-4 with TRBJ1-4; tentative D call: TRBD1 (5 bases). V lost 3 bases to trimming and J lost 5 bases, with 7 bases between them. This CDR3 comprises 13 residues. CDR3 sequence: CASSLGGNEKLFF. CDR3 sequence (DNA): TGTGCCAGCAGTTTGGGGGGGAATGAAAAACTGTTTTTT.

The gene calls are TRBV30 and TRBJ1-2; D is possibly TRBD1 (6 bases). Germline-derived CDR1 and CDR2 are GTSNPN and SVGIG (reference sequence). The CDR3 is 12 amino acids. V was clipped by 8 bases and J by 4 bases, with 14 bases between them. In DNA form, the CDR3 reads TGTGCCATTCCCCAGGGGCCCTATGGCTACACCTTC. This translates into CAIPQGPYGYTF.

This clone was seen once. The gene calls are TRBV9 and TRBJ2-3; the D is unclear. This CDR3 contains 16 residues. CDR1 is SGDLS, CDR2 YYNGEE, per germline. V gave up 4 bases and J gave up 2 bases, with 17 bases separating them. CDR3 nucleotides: TGTGCCAGCAGCCGATTGCTGAGCTCTAACACAGATACGCAGTATTTT. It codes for CASSRLLSSNTDTQYF. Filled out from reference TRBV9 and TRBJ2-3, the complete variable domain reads DSGVTQTPKHLITATGQRVTLRCSPRSGDLSVYWYQQSLDQGLQFLIQYYNGEERAKGNILERFSAQQFPDLHSELNLSSLELGDSALYFCASSRLLSSNTDTQYFGPGTRLTVL.

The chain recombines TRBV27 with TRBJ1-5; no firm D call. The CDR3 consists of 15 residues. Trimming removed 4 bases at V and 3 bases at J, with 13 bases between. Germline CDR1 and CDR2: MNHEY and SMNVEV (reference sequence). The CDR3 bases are TGTGCCAGCAGTTCAATCCGGGCTCTCAATCAGCCCCAGCATTTT. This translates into CASSSIRALNQPQHF.

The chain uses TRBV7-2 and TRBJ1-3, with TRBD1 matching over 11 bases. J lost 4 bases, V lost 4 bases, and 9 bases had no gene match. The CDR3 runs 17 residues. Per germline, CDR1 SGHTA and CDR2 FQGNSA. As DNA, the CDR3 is TGTGCCAGCAGCTCGACCGGGACAGGGGGTGGAGGAAACACCATATATTTT. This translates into CASSSTGTGGGGNTIYF. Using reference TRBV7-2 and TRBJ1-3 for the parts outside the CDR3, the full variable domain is GAGVSQSPSNKVTEKGKDVELRCDPISGHTALYWYRQSLGQGLEFLIYFQGNSAPDKSGLPSDRFSAERTGGSVSTLTIQRTQQEDSAVYLCASSSTGTGGGGNTIYFGEGSWLTVV.

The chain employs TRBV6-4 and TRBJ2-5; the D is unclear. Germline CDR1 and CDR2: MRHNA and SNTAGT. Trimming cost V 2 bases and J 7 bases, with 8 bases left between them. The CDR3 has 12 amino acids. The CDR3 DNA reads TGTGCCAGCAGTGACATTTTCGGGACCCAGTACTTC. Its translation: CASSDIFGTQYF.

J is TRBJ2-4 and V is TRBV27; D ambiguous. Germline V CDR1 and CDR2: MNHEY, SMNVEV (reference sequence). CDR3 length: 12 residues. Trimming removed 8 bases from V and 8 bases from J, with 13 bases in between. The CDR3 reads CASVSRAYIQYF. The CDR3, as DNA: TGTGCCAGCGTTTCGAGAGCATACATTCAGTACTTC.

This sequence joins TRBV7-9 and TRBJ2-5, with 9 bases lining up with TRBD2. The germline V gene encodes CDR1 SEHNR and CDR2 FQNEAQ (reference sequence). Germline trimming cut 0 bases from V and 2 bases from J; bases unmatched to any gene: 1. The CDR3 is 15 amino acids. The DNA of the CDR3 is TGTGCCAGCAGCTTAGCGACTAGCGGACAAGAGACCCAGTACTTC. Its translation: CASSLATSGQETQYF.

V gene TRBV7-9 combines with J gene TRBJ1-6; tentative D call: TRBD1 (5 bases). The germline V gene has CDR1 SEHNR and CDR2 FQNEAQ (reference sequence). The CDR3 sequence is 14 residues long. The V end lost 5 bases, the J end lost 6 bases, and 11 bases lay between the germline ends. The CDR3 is CASSGAGGNSPLHF. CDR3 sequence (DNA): TGTGCCAGCAGCGGGGCAGGAGGTAATTCACCCCTCCACTTT.

CDR3 DNA sequence: TGTGCCTGGAGTGTTAAGGGGCCCTTGGACACAGATACGCAGTATTTT. Translated, it gives CAWSVKGPLDTDTQYF. The rearrangement uses TRBV30 and TRBJ2-3, with a tentative D call TRBD1 (5 bases). This CDR3 region has 16 residues. Trimming took 0 bases from V and 2 from J, leaving 15 bases between them. Germline loops: CDR1 GTSNPN, CDR2 SVGIG (reference sequence). The full variable domain, rest sourced from reference TRBV30 and TRBJ2-3, is SQTIHQWPATLVQPVGSPLSLECTVEGTSNPNLYWYRQAAGRGLQLLFYSVGIGQISSEVPQNLSASRPQDRQFILSSKKLLLSDSGFYLCAWSVKGPLDTDTQYFGPGTRLTVL.